This paragraph reports one T cell receptor beta chain. The antigen is unknown. This sample was taken from a study of T cells after yellow fever vaccination. Study as a whole: It was SMART-Seq v4 Ultra Low Input that prepared the fractions with low cell numbers.

TCRdb reanalysed the 5' RACE reads using MiXCR and keeps one entry per CDR3 protein. The sample comprises under 600,000 distinct CDR3 sequences, approximately 13% of which are singletons, and 11% to 15% rests with the top ten. V was shortened by 4 bases and J by 5 bases, with 8 bases between the two germline ends. This CDR3 is 13 amino acids long. The germline V gene has CDR1 KGHDR and CDR2 SFDVKD. Overall study findings and caveats: Although most clonotypes did not, a small share appeared in both CD4 and CD8 compartments.

The V gene is TRBV24-1, the J gene TRBJ2-4, with D possibly matching TRBD2 (5 bases). Sequences were derived from PBMCs, sampled on the day of the yellow fever booster vaccination. The sequence was collected from a man younger than 40 who received the YFV17D yellow fever vaccine. CDR3 bases: TGTGCCACCAGTGACCCCGGGGAAAACATTCAGTACTTC. Its translation: CATSDPGENIQYF.